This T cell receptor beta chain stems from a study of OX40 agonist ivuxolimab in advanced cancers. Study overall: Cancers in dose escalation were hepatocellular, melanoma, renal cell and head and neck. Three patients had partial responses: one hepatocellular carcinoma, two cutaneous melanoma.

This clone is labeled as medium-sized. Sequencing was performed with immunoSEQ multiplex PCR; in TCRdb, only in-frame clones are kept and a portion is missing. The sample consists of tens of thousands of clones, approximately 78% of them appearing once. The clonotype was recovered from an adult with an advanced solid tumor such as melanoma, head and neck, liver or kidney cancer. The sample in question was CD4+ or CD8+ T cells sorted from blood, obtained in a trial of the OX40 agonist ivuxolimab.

CDR3 sequence reads: CASNIQGFSYEQYF. The CDR3 DNA follows: TGTGCCAGCAACATACAGGGGTTCTCCTACGAGCAGTACTTC. The rearrangement joins TRBV6-6 to TRBJ2-7; 7 bases are shared with TRBD1. The CDR3 length is 14 residues. Germline values: CDR1 MNHNY, CDR2 SVGAGI (reference sequence). With V trimmed by 7 bases and J by 0 bases, 6 bases remained unmatched.